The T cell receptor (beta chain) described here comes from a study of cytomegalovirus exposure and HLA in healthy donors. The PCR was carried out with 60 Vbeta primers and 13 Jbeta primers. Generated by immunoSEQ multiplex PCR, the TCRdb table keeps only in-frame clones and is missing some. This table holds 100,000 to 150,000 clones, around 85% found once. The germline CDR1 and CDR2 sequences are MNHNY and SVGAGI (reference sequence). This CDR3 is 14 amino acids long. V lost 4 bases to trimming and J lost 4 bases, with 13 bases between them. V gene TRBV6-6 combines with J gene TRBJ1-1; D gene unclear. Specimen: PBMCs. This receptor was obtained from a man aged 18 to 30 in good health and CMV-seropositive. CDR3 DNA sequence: TGTGCCAGCAGTTTGAAAGTCGGTCTCACTGAAGCTTTCTTT. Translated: CASSLKVGLTEAFF.